The 26 T cell receptor beta chains below come from one sample, sequenced in a study of OX40 agonist ivuxolimab in advanced cancers. Only in-frame clones appear in the TCRdb table, and some are missing; sequencing was by immunoSEQ multiplex PCR. The repertoire holds about 97,000 clones, with about 86% as singletons. This specimen consisted of CD4+ or CD8+ T cells sorted from blood, obtained in a trial of the OX40 agonist ivuxolimab. The receptors were sampled from an adult with an advanced solid tumor such as melanoma, head and neck, liver or kidney cancer.

The gene calls are TRBV30 and TRBJ2-1; 8 bases agree with TRBD2. The CDR3 has 16 residues. Germline V gene data show CDR1 as GTSNPN and CDR2 as SVGIG (reference sequence). The CDR3 bases are TGTGCTTCAAGCGTGTTCGGGGGGGCCCTTTTGCATGAGCAGTTCTTC. This sequence encodes CASSVFGGALLHEQFF.

V gene TRBV6-5 combines with J gene TRBJ1-1, with 9 bases identical to TRBD1. Trimming at V came to 7 bases and at J to 6 bases, leaving 12 bases not matched to a gene. The V gene's germline CDR1 is MNHEY and CDR2 SVGAGI. This CDR3 has 15 amino acids. The CDR3 reads CASTRDRAVTAEAFF. The CDR3 DNA follows: TGTGCCAGCACCCGGGACAGGGCGGTTACCGCTGAAGCTTTCTTT.

V is TRBV7-9 and J is TRBJ2-7; unclear D gene. CDR3 size: 18 residues. Trimming removed 4 bases from V and 0 bases from J, with 22 bases in between. Germline CDR1 is SEHNR and CDR2 is FQNEAQ (reference sequence). In nucleotides, the CDR3 is TGTGCCAGCAGCTCTGGTCGTCCCAGGTTGGCGAGCTCCTACGAGCAGTACTTC. It encodes CASSSGRPRLASSYEQYF.

This clone was picked up one time. This chain uses TRBV7-3 with TRBJ2-1; 11 nucleotides agree with TRBD2. The CDR3 totals 16 residues. The J segment lost 4 bases and the V segment lost 5 bases, leaving 7 bases of the junction unmatched. Germline V lookup: CDR1 SGHTA, CDR2 FQGTGA. In nucleotides, the CDR3 is TGTGCCAGCAGCATTACTAGCGGGAGTACGTACAATGAGCAGTTCTTC. This codes for CASSITSGSTYNEQFF.

The rearrangement links TRBV7-3 to TRBJ1-5, with TRBD1 matching 7 bases. After removal of 6 bases from V and 6 bases from J, the junction contained 5 bases not matched to a gene. Per the germline V gene, CDR1 is SGHTA and CDR2 is FQGTGA. The CDR3 is 13 residues long. In DNA form, the CDR3 reads TGTGCCAGCAGACCACAGGGGTGTCAGCCCCAGCATTTT. It translates to CASRPQGCQPQHF.

V is TRBV29-1 and J is TRBJ2-7, with TRBD2 as a possible D gene (5 bases). Trimming shortened V by 5 bases and J by 3 bases, and 8 bases separated the two germline ends. This CDR3 region has 11 residues. Germline V gene lookup returns CDR1 SQVTM and CDR2 ANQGSEA. The CDR3 sequence is CSVIASYEQYF. The CDR3 DNA follows: TGCAGCGTTATAGCGAGCTACGAGCAGTACTTC.

This chain uses TRBV18 with TRBJ2-1; D remains unclear. The V end lost 4 bases, the J end lost 5 bases, and 12 bases lay between the germline ends. CDR1 and CDR2 from the germline V gene are KGHSH and LQKENI. This CDR3 has 14 amino acids. CDR3 sequence reads: CASSQRQENNEQFF. In DNA form, the CDR3 reads TGTGCCAGCTCACAGCGCCAGGAGAACAATGAGCAGTTCTTC.

This rearrangement joins TRBV7-2 to TRBJ1-2; 10 bases map to TRBD1. CDR1 and CDR2 from the germline V gene are SGHTA and FQGNSA. The trim removed 5 bases at V and 6 bases at J, leaving 9 bases unmatched. This CDR3 is built from 15 residues. CDR3 DNA sequence: TGTGCCAGCAGCCCGTGGACAGGGGGGAGAAATGGCTACACCTTC. Translating it yields CASSPWTGGRNGYTF.

V gene TRBV7-9 combines with J gene TRBJ1-3; D remains unclear. V was trimmed by 1 base and J by 0 bases, leaving 16 bases between them. This CDR3 has 18 residues. Germline CDR1 is SEHNR and CDR2 is FQNEAQ (reference sequence). The CDR3 protein is CASSLEDRQVGSGNTIYF. CDR3 DNA: TGTGCCAGCAGCTTAGAAGACCGACAAGTCGGCTCTGGAAACACCATATATTTT. The complete variable domain, with remaining parts taken from reference TRBV7-9 and TRBJ1-3, reads DTGVSQNPRHKITKRGQNVTFRCDPISEHNRLYWYRQTLGQGPEFLTYFQNEAQLEKSRLLSDRFSAERPKGSFSTLEIQRTEQGDSAMYLCASSLEDRQVGSGNTIYFGEGSWLTVV.

The J gene is TRBJ2-2, the V gene TRBV14; D gene unclear. Per germline, CDR1 SGHDN and CDR2 FVKESK. V dropped 4 bases and J dropped 0 bases, with 12 bases sitting between them. CDR3 length: 16 amino acids. The CDR3 is CASSRVVGPNTGELFF. The CDR3 nucleotides are TGTGCCAGCAGCCGAGTGGTAGGTCCGAACACCGGGGAGCTGTTTTTT. The whole variable domain, filled in from reference TRBV14 and TRBJ2-2, reads EAGVTQFPSHSVIEKGQTVTLRCDPISGHDNLYWYRRVMGKEIKFLLHFVKESKQDESGMPNNRFLAERTGGTYSTLKVQPAELEDSGVYFCASSRVVGPNTGELFFGEGSRLTVL.

The rearrangement uses TRBV7-9 and TRBJ2-7; perhaps D is TRBD1 or TRBD2 (5 bases each). The V and J ends lost 1 base and 3 bases respectively, with 10 bases between them. Germline V CDR1 and CDR2: SEHNR, FQNEAQ (reference sequence). This CDR3 comprises 14 residues. The DNA for the CDR3 is TGTGCCAGCAGCTTAGAGGGACCAAACTACGAGCAGTACTTC. Translation gives CASSLEGPNYEQYF.

The V gene is TRBV7-2, the J gene TRBJ2-2; TRBD1 might be the D (6 bases). Germline lookup yields CDR1 SGHTA and CDR2 FQGNSA. V was shortened by 5 bases and J by 0 bases, with 22 bases between the two germline ends. The CDR3 is 19 amino acids. CDR3 DNA: TGTGCCAGCAGCCCCCGAAGGACAGAATCACTCGCGAACACCGGGGAGCTGTTTTTT. This sequence encodes CASSPRRTESLANTGELFF.

V usage is TRBV5-1 and J usage is TRBJ1-6; D is ambiguous. The CDR3 spans 14 residues. Germline V gene data show CDR1 as SGHRS and CDR2 as YFSETQ. The V end was cut by 0 bases, the J end by 10 bases, with 11 bases between. CDR3 residues: CASSLDYGVSPLHF. The CDR3 DNA sequence: TGCGCCAGCAGCTTGGACTATGGGGTATCACCCCTCCACTTT.

This clone has just a few counts. The rearrangement joins TRBV7-8 to TRBJ1-4; D ambiguous. Trimming stripped 5 bases from V and 4 bases from J, with 14 bases between. The CDR3 consists of 15 residues. In germline, CDR1 is SGHVS, CDR2 FQNEAQ. The CDR3 nucleotides read TGTGCCAGCAGCCTCTCACAGTCCCGTAATGAAAAACTGTTTTTT. Encoded protein: CASSLSQSRNEKLFF.

V is TRBV7-2 and J is TRBJ2-5; D is unclear. Deletions cut 5 bases from V and 5 bases from J, with 15 bases between. The CDR3 contains 14 residues. CDR1 SGHTA and CDR2 FQGNSA come from the germline V gene. The CDR3 nucleotides read TGTGCCAGCAGCCCCCCCAGCGTTGGCGAGACCCAGTACTTC. Residues: CASSPPSVGETQYF.

This clone was detected only a few times. CDR3 protein: CSVDSGMNTEAFF. The DNA of the CDR3 is TGCAGCGTTGATTCAGGAATGAACACTGAAGCTTTCTTT. This chain connects TRBV29-1 to TRBJ1-1; D ambiguous. Germline values: CDR1 SQVTM, CDR2 ANQGSEA. The CDR3 is made up of 13 amino acids. The V end was cut by 3 bases, the J end by 0 bases, with 8 bases between.

This rearrangement joins TRBV5-8 to TRBJ2-1, with D perhaps matching TRBD1 or TRBD2 (6 bases each). The V end lost 1 base, the J end lost 3 bases, and 11 bases lay between the germline ends. Germline-derived CDR1 and CDR2 are SGHTS and YDEGEE. The CDR3 spans 15 residues. CDR3 protein: CASSLRGLNYNEQFF. CDR3 coding DNA: TGTGCCAGCAGCTTGCGGGGGCTCAACTACAATGAGCAGTTCTTC.

The chain has TRBV18 and TRBJ1-5, with 8 bases matching TRBD1. This CDR3 has 15 amino acids. CDR1 and CDR2 (germline): KGHSH, LQKENI. Losses at the gene ends were 6 bases for V and 2 bases for J; bases not matched to a gene: 6. CDR3 amino acids: CASSLRGQGNQPQHF. In DNA form, the CDR3 reads TGTGCCAGCTCGCTCAGGGGGCAAGGCAATCAGCCCCAGCATTTT.

The chain carries TRBV18 and TRBJ1-1, with TRBD1 identical over 7 bases. Germline assignment: CDR1 KGHSH and CDR2 LQKENI. Losses at the gene ends were 3 bases for V and 1 base for J; bases not matched to a gene: 2. CDR3 length equals 14 residues. This chain's CDR3 is CASSPGQTNTEAFF. The CDR3 DNA is TGTGCCAGCTCACCGGGACAGACGAACACTGAAGCTTTCTTT.

V and J are TRBV30 and TRBJ1-2; D call uncertain. Germline V gives CDR1 GTSNPN, CDR2 SVGIG (reference sequence). Trimming left V 3 bases short and J 1 base short, with 9 bases between. CDR3 length: 13 residues. CDR3 protein: CAWSAGFNYGYTF. DNA of the CDR3: TGTGCCTGGAGCGCAGGTTTTAACTATGGCTACACCTTC.

This clone was picked up one time. V gene TRBV19 combines with J gene TRBJ1-5; 9 bases line up with TRBD1. The CDR3 is 16 residues long. Germline CDR1 and CDR2: LNHDA and SQIVND (reference sequence). Losses at the gene ends were 5 bases for V and 6 bases for J; bases not matched to a gene: 11. The DNA for the CDR3 is TGTGCCAGTAGTTTTCAGGGACAGGGAAGGACTCAGCCCCAGCATTTT. Amino acids: CASSFQGQGRTQPQHF.

V usage is TRBV29-1 and J usage is TRBJ2-5, with 10 bases matching TRBD1. Germline trimming cut 4 bases from V and 3 bases from J; bases unmatched to any gene: 5. Germline CDR1 is SQVTM and CDR2 is ANQGSEA. The CDR3 is 14 residues long. CDR3 sequence: CSVASGTGEETQYF. The CDR3 DNA sequence: TGCAGCGTTGCATCCGGGACAGGGGAAGAGACCCAGTACTTC.

V is TRBV6-5 and J is TRBJ1-2, with D unclear. Germline V gene lookup returns CDR1 MNHEY and CDR2 SVGAGI. The CDR3 is made up of 13 amino acids. V was pared by 2 bases and J by 8 bases, with 12 bases between. CDR3 sequence (DNA): TGTGCCAGCAGTTACACTCCTGGAAGGGGCTACACCTTC. Its translation is CASSYTPGRGYTF.

Here the CDR3 DNA reads TGTGCCAGCAGCTTTGGAGCGGGAGGGGCCGGGGAGCTGTTTTTT. Translated: CASSFGAGGAGELFF. This rearrangement joins TRBV7-2 to TRBJ2-2; TRBD2 aligns across 10 bases. The CDR3 consists of 15 residues. The germline V gene encodes CDR1 SGHTA and CDR2 FQGNSA. V lost 3 bases, J lost 6 bases, and 4 bases stayed unmatched.

V gene TRBV19 combines with J gene TRBJ1-2; weak D call: TRBD1 (6 bases). Germline CDR1 reads LNHDA; CDR2 reads SQIVND (reference sequence). Trimming removed 10 bases at V and 6 bases at J, with 21 bases between. The CDR3 has 14 amino acids. The CDR3 DNA reads TGTGCCACGTCGAAGACAGGCGCTCTCAATGGCTACACCTTC. Encoded protein: CATSKTGALNGYTF.

The chain's CDR3 is CASRPATNEKLFF. The CDR3 DNA is TGTGCCAGCAGGCCCGCAACTAATGAAAAACTGTTTTTT. The genes are TRBV7-2 and TRBJ1-4; D gene unclear. Trimming pared 6 bases from V and 0 bases from J, leaving 5 bases between. The CDR3 has 13 amino acids. The germline V gene encodes CDR1 SGHTA and CDR2 FQGNSA.